Listed below are T cell receptor beta chains from one sample, sequenced in a study of blood T cells in healthy people across ages. MiXCR, run by TCRdb on the 5' RACE reads, gives a single entry per CDR3 protein. This sample has some 1.1 million distinct CDR3 sequences; roughly two fifths occur once, and the top ten carry approximately 14%. The sequencing input was blood. The receptors here all came from a man in his late teens or twenties in good health. Both conserved end residues are part of each CDR3. The order of the fields is D gene, J gene, V gene, clone size, CDR3 DNA, CDR3 protein. The D gene is left open where the match is weak. Clone sizes are given selectively: once, few, many, or a class where the clone is expanded.

>-|TRBJ1-2|TRBV28|few
TGTGCCAGCAAAGGGACACCTTATGGCTACACCTTC
CASKGTPYGYTF
>TRBD1|TRBJ2-7|TRBV9|-
TGTGCCAGCAGCGTTTCAACAGGGGATAGCTCCTACGAGCAGTACTTC
CASSVSTGDSSYEQYF
>-|TRBJ2-1|TRBV27|once
TGTGCCAGCAGTTTATCTGCAGCCCTGAATCGGGAGACCCAGTTCTTC
CASSLSAALNRETQFF
>TRBD2|TRBJ2-3|TRBV9|-
TGTGCCAGCAGCGCCCTCACTAGCGGCGATACGCAGTATTTT
CASSALTSGDTQYF
>-|TRBJ1-4|TRBV3-1|-
TGTGCCAGCAGCCAAGACATCAGGGAAAATGAAAAACTGTTTTTT
CASSQDIRENEKLFF
>-|TRBJ1-1|TRBV25-1|-
TGTGCCAGCAGTGAGGGGGGGTGGAACACTGAAGCTTTCTTT
CASSEGGWNTEAFF
>-|TRBJ2-1|TRBV7-2|-
TGTGCCAGCAGCAGACCGCGCCCCTACAATGAGCAGTTCTTC
CASSRPRPYNEQFF
>TRBD2|TRBJ2-3|TRBV4-3|-
TGCGCCAGCAGCCCGCGGACTAGCCCAGCAGATACGCAGTATTTT
CASSPRTSPADTQYF
>TRBD1|TRBJ2-1|TRBV7-8|few
TGTGCCAGCAGCCCTTATGGTGGGACAGGGTCTGAGCAGTTCTTC
CASSPYGGTGSEQFF
>TRBD1|TRBJ1-2|TRBV6-5|few
TGTGCCAGCAGTTATGGCAGGGGGTCGTATGGCTACACCTTC
CASSYGRGSYGYTF
>TRBD2|TRBJ2-1|TRBV4-2|many
TGTGCCAGCAGCCAAGATCCCCTAGCGGGGGACAATGAGCAGTTCTTC
CASSQDPLAGDNEQFF
>-|TRBJ2-1|TRBV24-1|-
TGTGCCACCAGTGATTCGCAGGGCCTCCTCGACAATGAGCAGTTCTTC
CATSDSQGLLDNEQFF
>-|TRBJ1-2|TRBV7-9|-
TGTGCCGGCAGGGCCCCAGGGTTGTCCTATGGCTACACCTTC
CAGRAPGLSYGYTF
>-|TRBJ1-2|TRBV10-3|-
TGTGCCATCACCCAGGATGGGTCCAACTATGGCTACACCTTC
CAITQDGSNYGYTF
>-|TRBJ2-1|TRBV6-1|-
TGTGCCAGCTCCTTAGCCTTCGGGATCTACTCCTACAATGAGCAGTTCTTC
CASSLAFGIYSYNEQFF
>-|TRBJ2-3|TRBV4-3|-
TGCGCCAGCAGCTGGACTGAAGGAGGTGAGCAGTATTTT
CASSWTEGGEQYF
>-|TRBJ2-7|TRBV20-1|-
TGCAGTGCTAGAGATCTGGGTTGGGACGAGCAGTACTTC
CSARDLGWDEQYF
>-|TRBJ2-1|TRBV6-1|-
TGTGCCAGCAGTCCCTTGGGAGGCGGGACACCCTACAATGAGCAGTTCTTC
CASSPLGGGTPYNEQFF
>TRBD1|TRBJ2-1|TRBV12-3/TRBV12-4|few
TGTGCCAGCAGCCTTACCGGACAGGGGCAGTTCTTC
CASSLTGQGQFF
>-|TRBJ2-2|TRBV7-9|-
TGTGCCAGCAGCCGGGACATGGACACCGGGGAGCTGTTTTTT
CASSRDMDTGELFF
>-|TRBJ1-2|TRBV4-3|-
TGCGCCAGCAGCCCGGACTCGAAGGAAAACTATGGCTACACCTTC
CASSPDSKENYGYTF
>TRBD1|TRBJ1-6|TRBV7-2|-
TGTGCCAGCAGTTACGACAGGGCGTCACCCCTCCACTTT
CASSYDRASPLHF
>TRBD1|TRBJ1-2|TRBV20-1|-
TGCAGTGCTAGACGGACAGGCTATGGCCACACCTTC
CSARRTGYGHTF
>-|TRBJ1-2|TRBV9|-
TGTGCCAGCAGCGTAGGGGCGGGCTACACCTTC
CASSVGAGYTF
>-|TRBJ1-1|TRBV4-2|-
TGTGCCAGCAGCCAAGATGGGAGGGTCTCTGAAGCTTTCTTT
CASSQDGRVSEAFF
>-|TRBJ2-3|TRBV12-5|-
TGTGCTAGTGGTTTTGTCCTAGCCCTAGCGGATACGCAGTATTTT
CASGFVLALADTQYF
>-|TRBJ2-7|TRBV29-1|-
TGCAGCGTTGAGTTGGGTTTGGGGGCCTACGAGCAGTACTTC
CSVELGLGAYEQYF
>TRBD2|TRBJ2-1|TRBV20-1|once
TGCAGTGCTAGAGATGGGGGACTAGTTGGTGAGCAGTTCTTC
CSARDGGLVGEQFF
>-|TRBJ1-5|TRBV12-3/TRBV12-4|-
TGTGCCAGCAGTCCCGATGTTGGGCCTAGCAATCAGCCCCAGCATTTT
CASSPDVGPSNQPQHF
>TRBD2|TRBJ2-7|TRBV7-2|-
TGTGCCAGCAGCCCCGAGGGACTAGCGGGTTACAATGAGCAGTACTTC
CASSPEGLAGYNEQYF
>TRBD1|TRBJ1-1|TRBV4-3|few
TGCGCCAGCAGCCAACAGGGGGAAACGAACACTGAAGCTTTCTTT
CASSQQGETNTEAFF
>-|TRBJ2-3|TRBV6-6|once
TGTGCCGGCAGTTCAGGGAACACAGATACGCAGTATTTT
CAGSSGNTDTQYF
>-|TRBJ1-2|TRBV27|few
TGTGCCAGCAGACCTGCGGGACTAATCTATGGCTACACCTTC
CASRPAGLIYGYTF
>-|TRBJ1-2|TRBV12-3/TRBV12-4|-
TGTGCCAGCAGTCTCGCCAGGGTCCACTATGGCTACACCTTC
CASSLARVHYGYTF
>-|TRBJ1-1|TRBV20-1|-
TGCAGTGCTAGTCCCGGGGCCTACACTGAAGCTTTCTTT
CSASPGAYTEAFF
>-|TRBJ2-1|TRBV7-6|few
TGTGCCAGCGGACAGAGGGACAATGAGCAGTTCTTC
CASGQRDNEQFF
>TRBD1|TRBJ2-5|TRBV6-5|-
TGTGCCAGCAGCTATACAGGACAGGGCTGGTTACAAGAGACCCAGTACTTC
CASSYTGQGWLQETQYF
>TRBD1|TRBJ1-2|TRBV29-1|few
TGCAGCGCCCGAACGGTAACAGGGGATGGCTACACCTTC
CSARTVTGDGYTF
>-|TRBJ2-2|TRBV7-2|-
TGTGCCAGCAGCCGGACCCACGGGGAGCTGTTTTTT
CASSRTHGELFF
>TRBD1|TRBJ1-5|TRBV20-1|-
TGCAGTGCTACCAGATTCCGGACAGGGGATAGGTTGGCCCAGCATTTT
CSATRFRTGDRLAQHF
>-|TRBJ2-5|TRBV6-2/TRBV6-3|few
TGTGCCAGCAGGCTCGACAGCAATGAGCAGTACTTC
CASRLDSNEQYF
>TRBD2|TRBJ2-3|TRBV20-1|few
TGCAGTGCTGCCCCAGGGGCGGGGGGAGTTGGTACGCAGTATTTT
CSAAPGAGGVGTQYF
>-|TRBJ1-4|TRBV12-3/TRBV12-4|few
TGTGCCAGCAGCTCGACAGCAACTAATGAAAAACTGTTTTTT
CASSSTATNEKLFF
>-|TRBJ1-6|TRBV6-5|-
TGTGCCAGCAGTTACTCGCCTAATAATTCACCCCTCCACTTT
CASSYSPNNSPLHF
>-|TRBJ2-7|TRBV7-9|-
TGTGCCAGCAGCCCCAGGGAAGTCTCCTCCTACGAGCAGTACTTC
CASSPREVSSYEQYF
>-|TRBJ1-2|TRBV7-9|many
TGTGCCAGCAGCCCGGGGGACCGCAATGGCTACACCTTC
CASSPGDRNGYTF
>TRBD2|TRBJ2-3|TRBV12-3/TRBV12-4|few
TGTGCCAGCAGGACTAGCGGGGGGGCTGAAGATACGCAGTATTTT
CASRTSGGAEDTQYF
>TRBD2|TRBJ2-2|TRBV20-1|-
TGCAGTGCTAAAGAGACTAGCGGCCCCGGGGAGCTGTTTTTT
CSAKETSGPGELFF
>TRBD1|TRBJ2-1|TRBV5-1|-
TGCGCCAGCAGCTTGGGTCGGACAGGGCCGTTCTTC
CASSLGRTGPFF
>-|TRBJ2-2|TRBV7-2|few
TGTGCCAGCAGCTTCGGTCCGCGGGCGACCGGGGAGCTGTTTTTT
CASSFGPRATGELFF
>-|TRBJ1-1|TRBV27|-
TGTGCCAGCAGGCTGGGCGTCAGCACTGAAGCTTTCTTT
CASRLGVSTEAFF
>-|TRBJ2-2|TRBV5-1|-
TGCGCCAGCAGCCTCACCGGGACACAGAACACCGGGGAGCTGTTTTTT
CASSLTGTQNTGELFF
>TRBD2|TRBJ2-1|TRBV9|many
TGTGCCAGCAGCGTAGAGCCCCAGGGTTGGGGAGGGTCCAATGAGCAGTTCTTC
CASSVEPQGWGGSNEQFF
>-|TRBJ2-1|TRBV20-1|-
TGCAGTGCTCGGACTCCGTTGCGCTACAATGAGCAGTTCTTC
CSARTPLRYNEQFF
>-|TRBJ1-2|TRBV7-2|-
TGTGCCAGCAGCTTAGGTCAAACACTTAACAGGCCATACGGGGGCTACACCTTC
CASSLGQTLNRPYGGYTF
>-|TRBJ2-3|TRBV11-2|-
TGTGCCAGCAGCGTGGAACAAGGAGCTACGCAGTATTTT
CASSVEQGATQYF